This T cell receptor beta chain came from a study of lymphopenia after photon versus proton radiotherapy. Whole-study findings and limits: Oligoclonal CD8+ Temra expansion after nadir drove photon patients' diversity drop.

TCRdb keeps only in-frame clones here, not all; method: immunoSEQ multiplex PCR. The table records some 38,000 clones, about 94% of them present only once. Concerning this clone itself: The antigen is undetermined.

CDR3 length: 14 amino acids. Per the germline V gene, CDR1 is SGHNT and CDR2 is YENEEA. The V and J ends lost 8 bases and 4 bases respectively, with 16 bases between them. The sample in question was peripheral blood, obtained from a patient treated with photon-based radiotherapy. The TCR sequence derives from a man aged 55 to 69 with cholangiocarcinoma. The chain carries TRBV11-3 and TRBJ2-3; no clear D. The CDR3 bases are TGTGCCAGCCTCCCGGGCAGTAGCCCAGATACGCAGTATTTT. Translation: CASLPGSSPDTQYF.